This TCR beta chain stems from a study of T cell responses to AZD1222 COVID-19 vaccine. Regarding the study as a whole: Two AZD1222 administrations were followed by greater Spike-specific TCR breadth and depth. Targets within unmutated variant regions were reportedly found for nearly half of spike-specific TCRs. Donors were largely white British and mainly female; clonal diversity was possibly underestimated.

Pooled samples include second doses given at about 4 or 12 weeks. CDR1 and CDR2 from the germline V gene are SGHTA and FQGNSA. The length of the CDR3 is 14 residues. V lost 1 base, J lost 6 bases, and 7 bases lay in between. The table came from immunoSEQ multiplex PCR; TCRdb's copy has only in-frame clones and leaves some out. The sample has some 180,000 clones; approximately 91% are singletons. Concerning this clone itself: Its antigen is as yet unknown.

The V and J genes are TRBV7-2 and TRBJ1-6; no clear D gene. This receptor was taken from an adult who received the AZD1222 COVID-19 vaccine. The sample here was peripheral blood, taken 28 days after the second AZD1222 dose. The chain's CDR3 is CASSLVLINSPLHF. CDR3 nucleotides: TGTGCCAGCAGCTTAGTACTGATTAATTCACCCCTCCACTTT.